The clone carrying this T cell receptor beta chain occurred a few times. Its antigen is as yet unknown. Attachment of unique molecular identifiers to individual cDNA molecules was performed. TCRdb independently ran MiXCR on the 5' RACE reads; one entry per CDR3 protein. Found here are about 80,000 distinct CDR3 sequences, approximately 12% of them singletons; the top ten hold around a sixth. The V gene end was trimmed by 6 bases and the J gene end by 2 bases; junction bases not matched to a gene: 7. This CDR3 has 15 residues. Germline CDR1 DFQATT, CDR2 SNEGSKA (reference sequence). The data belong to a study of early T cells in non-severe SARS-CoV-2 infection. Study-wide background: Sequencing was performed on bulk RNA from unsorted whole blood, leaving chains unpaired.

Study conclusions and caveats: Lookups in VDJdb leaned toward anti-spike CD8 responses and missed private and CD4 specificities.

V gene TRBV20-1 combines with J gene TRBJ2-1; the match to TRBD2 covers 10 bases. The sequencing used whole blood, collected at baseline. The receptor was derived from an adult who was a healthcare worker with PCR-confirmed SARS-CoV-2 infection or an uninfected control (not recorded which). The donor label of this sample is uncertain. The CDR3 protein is CSAPGLAVAYNEQFF. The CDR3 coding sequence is TGCAGTGCCCCCGGACTAGCGGTAGCCTACAATGAGCAGTTCTTC.